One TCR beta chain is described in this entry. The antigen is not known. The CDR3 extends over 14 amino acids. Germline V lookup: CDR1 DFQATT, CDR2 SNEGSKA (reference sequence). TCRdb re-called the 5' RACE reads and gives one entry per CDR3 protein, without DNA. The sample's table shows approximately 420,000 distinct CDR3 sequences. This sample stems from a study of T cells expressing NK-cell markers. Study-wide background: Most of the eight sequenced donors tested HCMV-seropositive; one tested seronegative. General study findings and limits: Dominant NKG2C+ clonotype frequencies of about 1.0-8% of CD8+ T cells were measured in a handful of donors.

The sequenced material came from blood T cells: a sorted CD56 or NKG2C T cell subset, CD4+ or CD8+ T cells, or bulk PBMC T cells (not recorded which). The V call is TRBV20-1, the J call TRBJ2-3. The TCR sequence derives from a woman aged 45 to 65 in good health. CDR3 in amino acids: CSARDSRTVDTQYF.